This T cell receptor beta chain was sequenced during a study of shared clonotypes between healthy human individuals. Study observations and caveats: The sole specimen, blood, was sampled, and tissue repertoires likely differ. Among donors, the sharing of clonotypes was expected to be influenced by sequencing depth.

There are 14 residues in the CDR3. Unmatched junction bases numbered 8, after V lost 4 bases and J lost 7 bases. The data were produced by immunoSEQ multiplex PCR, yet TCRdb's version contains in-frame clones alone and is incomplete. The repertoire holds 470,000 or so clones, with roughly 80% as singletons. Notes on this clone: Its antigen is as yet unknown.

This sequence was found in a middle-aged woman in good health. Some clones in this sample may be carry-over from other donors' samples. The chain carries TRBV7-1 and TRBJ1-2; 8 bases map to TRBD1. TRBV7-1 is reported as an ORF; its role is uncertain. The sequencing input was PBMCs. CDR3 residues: CASSLAAGGSGYTF. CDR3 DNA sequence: TGTGCCAGCAGCTTAGCTGCAGGGGGCTCTGGCTACACCTTC.